The T cell receptor (beta chain) described here comes from a study of identical twins. TCRdb recomputed calls from the 5' RACE reads with MiXCR, one row per CDR3 protein. The sample carries more than 1.5 million distinct CDR3 sequences, about 30% recorded once. CDR1 MDHEN and CDR2 SYDVKM come from the germline V gene. After removal of 3 bases from V and 2 bases from J, the junction contained 9 bases not matched to a gene. This CDR3 has 16 residues. In its sample, this clonotype was seen a few times. Sample: cord blood. This receptor was taken from a newborn girl in good health. The rearrangement links TRBV28 to TRBJ1-2; 7 nucleotides align to TRBD1. The CDR3 is CASSLPPTGQNYGYTF. CDR3 nucleotide sequence: TGTGCCAGCAGTTTGCCCCCCACGGGACAGAACTATGGCTACACCTTC.